This T cell receptor beta chain was retrieved from a study of vaccination effects on CD4 cells after COVID-19 (dated by TCRdb to between 2022 and 2023). At the level of the whole study: Participants received two doses of either the BNT162b2 or the mRNA-1273 mRNA SARS-CoV-2 vaccine. SARS-CoV-2 spike-specific CD4+ TCR repertoires were compared before and after mRNA vaccination in COVID-19 convalescent patients and in infection-naive vaccine recipients. Altogether, about 10 COVID-19 convalescent patients and 4 SARS-CoV-2-naive healthy vaccine recipients made up the full study. In the study, cultures from other donors were sequenced using the Oncomine TCR Beta short-read assay on an Illumina iSeq 100. Study-wide findings and limitations: The study was limited by a small number of convalescent patients and lacked early post-infection timepoints. Among healthy vaccine recipients, nearly all vaccine-induced clones were SARS-CoV-2 mono-reactive, and just 1 of 255 was cross-reactive with common cold coronaviruses. Marked clonal contraction was observed in both infection-induced and vaccine-induced clones at late post-vaccination timepoints, consistent with waning T cell responses.

Concerning this clone itself: Its recognized antigen is unknown. Base-call qualities are not available, and no considerably larger clone is one nucleotide away.

There are 13 amino acids in the CDR3, from cysteine to phenylalanine inclusive. The read is trimmed to its CDR3 DNA, 39 bases read in frame from base 1. CDR1 and CDR2 were assigned from the germline V gene (reference sequence) as SGHNT and YYREEE. After removal of 5 bases from V and 2 bases from J, the junction retains 3 bases not matched to a gene. Receptors were amplified or captured by the immunoSEQ multiplex PCR assay. DNA from the cultured, isolated CD4+ T cells was subjected to TCR beta CDR3 sequencing. Per the authors' processing: Non-productive TCR sequences were removed, reads were trimmed to the CDR3 region, and CDR3s of at least 7 amino acids were retained. Antigen-specific clonotypes were identified using the MANAFEST web app by comparison of expansion in peptide wells against reference cultures. To count as positive, a clone had to show expansion at FDR<0.05 compared with the reference and with all other wells, an odds ratio above 5, and a frequency above 0.1% in two replicate wells. A clonotype was called cross-reactive if it was significantly expanded both in SARS-CoV-2 spike wells and in at least one common cold coronavirus spike condition. CDR3 similarity was assessed by Levenshtein distance using the stringdist R package, and unrooted trees were constructed with ape in R 3.6.1. The clones in this table, taken by TCRdb from immuneACCESS, are in-frame only. Not every clone is retained; where verified, under half of the shortfall comes from an unresolved V gene, and the cause of the rest is unknown. Clone size and the V and J calls come from that table; the DNA yielded D and trimming. Present in this sample are some 30,000 clones, around three quarters of which were seen just once. The top ten clonotypes cover 10% to 13% of the sample.

The ViraFEST assay stimulated PBMC with viral peptide pools and then used TCR sequencing to identify antigen-specific CD4+ T cell clonotypes by expansion. After approximately 11 days of culture, CD4+ T cells were isolated with the EasySep CD4+ T cell isolation kit. Negative nucleocapsid antibody results before and after vaccination confirmed that the healthy vaccine recipients had no prior SARS-CoV-2 infection. A few million PBMC per well were cultured with roughly 10 ug/ml peptides in IMDM containing about 5% human AB serum, about 9.6 IU/ml IL-2 and gentamicin. On days 3 and 7, half of the culture medium was replaced with fresh IL-2-containing medium. Unless otherwise noted, each peptide stimulation condition was cultured in triplicate wells. Using Ficoll-Paque Plus gradient centrifugation, PBMC were separated from whole blood and then either used fresh or cryopreserved at -140C. The overlapping peptide pools covered the spike proteins of SARS-CoV-2 as well as those of the common cold coronaviruses HCoV-NL63, HCoV-OC43 and HCoV-229E. Genomic DNA was extracted from cultured CD4+ T cells with the QIAamp micro DNA kit.

The receptor was isolated from a human donor who received a COVID-19 vaccine. This specimen was CD4+ T cells from PBMCs cultured with SARS-CoV-2 spike peptides, taken before COVID-19 vaccination. The cell subset or site label for this specimen denotes: SARS-CoV-2 spike overlapping peptide pool stimulation. This sequence uses TRBV5-4 and TRBJ2-7, with 8 central nucleotides matching TRBD2. The nucleotide sequence is TGTGCCAGCAGGGTAGCGGGGACCTACGAGCAGTACTTC. Its coded protein is CASRVAGTYEQYF. With all but the CDR3 taken from the reference TRBV5-4 and TRBJ2-7 genes, the full variable domain is: ETGVTQSPTHLIKTRGQQVTLRCSSQSGHNTVSWYQQALGQGPQFIFQYYREEENGRGNFPPRFSGLQFPNYSSELNVNALELDDSALYLCASRVAGTYEQYFGPGTRLTVT.